This TCR beta chain was sequenced for a study of T-cell memory formation after mild COVID-19. Amplification by 5'RACE using constant-segment primers produced TCR alpha and TCR beta cDNA libraries that carried sample barcodes and UMIs. One entry per CDR3 protein, called by TCRdb with MiXCR from the 5' RACE reads. The sample holds a few hundred thousand distinct CDR3 sequences, 15% to 20% seen once. Study-level results: Of the contracting clones, CD4+ ones lay mainly in CM and EM, and CD8+ ones in EMRA. Day 15 to 85 contractors were CD4/CD8 balanced; later expanders leaned CD4+.

Germline CDR1 DFQATT, CDR2 SNEGSKA (reference sequence). The CDR3 spans 14 residues. V trimming: 6 bases; J trimming: 8 bases; junction bases outside the gene matches: 12. This clonotype has a handful of counts. Its antigen is still unknown. The clonotype comes from a man between 18 and 35 years old who had mild COVID-19 (a few samples of this study predate the infection). Cell type and time point are not known. V gene TRBV20-1 combines with J gene TRBJ2-1, with 8 bases matching TRBD2. Sequencing used PBMCs or a T cell subset sorted from them (not recorded which). The CDR3: CSAFRGGQYYEQFF. The CDR3, as DNA: TGCAGTGCCTTTCGGGGGGGCCAATATTATGAGCAGTTCTTC.